This T cell receptor (beta chain) was profiled in a study of CD8 T cells in Susac syndrome. After extraction with the RNeasy kit, roughly 0.5 to 1 ug of the RNA was reverse transcribed using random hexamers. TCRdb reprocessed the immunoSEQ multiplex PCR reads with MiXCR, giving one entry per CDR3 protein. Here the sample spans 300,000 to 350,000 distinct CDR3 sequences, roughly nine tenths being singletons. The source of this sequence is a human donor with multiple sclerosis. Sequenced: CD4+ T cells from PBMCs.

CDR3 in amino acids: CASSVIAAAIYEQYF. The CDR3 DNA reads as TGCGCCAGCAGCGTAATAGCAGCCGCCATCTACGAGCAGTACTTC. This chain connects TRBV5-1 to TRBJ2-7; D not certain. CDR3 size: 15 residues. Per the germline V gene, CDR1 is SGHRS and CDR2 is YFSETQ. Trimming removed 4 bases from V and 3 bases from J, with 17 bases in between.